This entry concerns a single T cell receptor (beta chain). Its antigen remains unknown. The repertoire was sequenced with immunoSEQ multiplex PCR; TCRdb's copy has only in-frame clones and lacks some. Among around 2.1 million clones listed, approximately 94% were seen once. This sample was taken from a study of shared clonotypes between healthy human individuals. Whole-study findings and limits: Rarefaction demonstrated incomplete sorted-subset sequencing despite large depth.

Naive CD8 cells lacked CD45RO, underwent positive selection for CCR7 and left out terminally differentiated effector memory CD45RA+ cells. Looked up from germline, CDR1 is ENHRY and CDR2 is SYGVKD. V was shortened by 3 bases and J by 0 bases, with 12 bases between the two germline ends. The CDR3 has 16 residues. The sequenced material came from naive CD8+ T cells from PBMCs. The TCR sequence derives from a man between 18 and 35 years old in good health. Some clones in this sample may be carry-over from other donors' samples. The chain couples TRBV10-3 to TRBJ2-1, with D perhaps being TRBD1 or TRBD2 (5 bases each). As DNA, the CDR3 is TGTGCCATCAGTGATGGGGCAGACTACTCCTACAATGAGCAGTTCTTC. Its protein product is CAISDGADYSYNEQFF.